Following are 25 T cell receptor beta chains from one sample sequenced in a study of OX40 agonist ivuxolimab in advanced cancers. Some clones are missing from TCRdb's copy, which holds only in-frame ones; the method was immunoSEQ multiplex PCR. The table shows over 30,000 clones, with 88% occurring only once. The starting material was CD4+ or CD8+ T cells sorted from blood, obtained in a trial of the OX40 agonist ivuxolimab. The source of these receptors is an adult with an advanced solid tumor such as melanoma, head and neck, liver or kidney cancer.

This clone was counted a single time. The V call is TRBV15, the J call TRBJ1-4; 10 bases are shared with TRBD1. Trimming cost V 3 bases and J 6 bases; bases outside gene matches: 7. The CDR3 sequence is 16 residues long. Germline V CDR1 and CDR2: LNHNV, YYDKDF (reference sequence). CDR3 nucleotide sequence: TGTGCCACCAGCAGGTCACCTGGGACAGGGGATGAAAAACTGTTTTTT. This codes for CATSRSPGTGDEKLFF.

V is TRBV5-1 and J is TRBJ2-7; D unresolved. Germline V lookup: CDR1 SGHRS, CDR2 YFSETQ. V was shortened by 9 bases and J by 3 bases, with 16 bases between the two germline ends. This CDR3 has 13 residues. Written as DNA, the CDR3 is TGCGCCACTAGGGCTGGGCGGTTCTACGAGCAGTACTTC. Its translation is CATRAGRFYEQYF.

The chain recombines TRBV28 with TRBJ1-4; D is perhaps TRBD1 (5 bases). This CDR3 is built from 14 residues. The V end lost 6 bases, the J end lost 5 bases, and 13 bases lay between the germline ends. Germline V gene sequence: CDR1 MDHEN, CDR2 SYDVKM. CDR3 sequence reads: CASRTGDLNEKLFF. In DNA form, the CDR3 reads TGTGCCAGCAGAACCGGGGACCTAAATGAAAAACTGTTTTTT.

This sequence joins TRBV28 and TRBJ1-2, with D unclear. The CDR3 is 12 residues long. Germline V gives CDR1 MDHEN, CDR2 SYDVKM. V lost 3 bases, J lost 4 bases, and 6 bases lay in between. CDR3 nucleotide sequence: TGTGCCAGCAGTTTTTCGCGCTATGGCTACACCTTC. Translation gives CASSFSRYGYTF.

The chain has TRBV2 and TRBJ2-7; D not certain. CDR3 length: 12 residues. The ends were cut back, 10 bases at V and 3 bases at J, with 13 bases in the middle. Germline values: CDR1 SNHLY, CDR2 FYNNEI. The CDR3 coding sequence is TGTGCCACCAGAGATTTTCACTACGAGCAGTACTTC. Protein sequence: CATRDFHYEQYF. Full variable domain (missing parts from reference TRBV2 and TRBJ2-7): EPEVTQTPSHQVTQMGQEVILRCVPISNHLYFYWYRQILGQKVEFLVSFYNNEISEKSEIFDDQFSVERPDGSNFTLKIRSTKLEDSAMYFCATRDFHYEQYFGPGTRLTVT.

The rearrangement joins TRBV7-8 to TRBJ2-5; D unresolved. Germline V gene data show CDR1 as SGHVS and CDR2 as FQNEAQ. The CDR3 is made up of 14 amino acids. Deletions cut 5 bases from V and 0 bases from J, with 10 bases between. The CDR3: CASSRTENQETQYF. The DNA of the CDR3 is TGTGCCAGCAGCCGTACAGAGAACCAAGAGACCCAGTACTTC.

This rearrangement joins TRBV21-1 to TRBJ2-1; the table gives TRBD2 as D, unverified against the DNA. TRBV21-1 is a listed pseudogene. This CDR3 is 17 amino acids long. The CDR3 reads CASSSKLAGLRYNEQFF. Written as DNA, the CDR3 is TGTGCCAGCAGCAGCAAACTAGCGGGGTTAAGATACAATGAGCAGTTCTTC.

For the CDR3, the DNA is TGTGCCAGTAGTGCCCCGGGAACCCACAATGAGCAGTTCTTC. Amino acid sequence: CASSAPGTHNEQFF. V gene TRBV19 combines with J gene TRBJ2-1; TRBD2 is a possible D gene (5 bases). The CDR3 length is 14 residues. The V gene's germline CDR1 is LNHDA and CDR2 SQIVND (reference sequence). The germline V and J ends were trimmed by 5 bases and 5 bases, with 13 bases remaining between them.

This clone occurred a few times. The V gene is TRBV28, the J gene TRBJ2-7, with D perhaps assigned TRBD1 or TRBD2 (7 bases each). The CDR3 has 18 residues. Germline V CDR1 and CDR2: MDHEN, SYDVKM. V shed 0 bases and J shed 0 bases, with 18 bases lying between them. The CDR3 is CASSLWETGRGVSYEQYF. The DNA for the CDR3 is TGTGCCAGCAGTTTATGGGAGACAGGGAGGGGGGTCTCCTACGAGCAGTACTTC.

The chain links TRBV9 to TRBJ2-7; D possibly uses TRBD1 or TRBD2 (5 bases each). The CDR3 spans 15 residues. Germline CDR1 SGDLS, CDR2 YYNGEE. The V and J ends lost 0 bases and 0 bases respectively, with 10 bases between them. The CDR3 nucleotides are TGTGCCAGCAGCGTAGGAGAGGGGATCTCCTACGAGCAGTACTTC. It is translated as CASSVGEGISYEQYF.

The gene calls are TRBV11-2 and TRBJ2-5; no clear D. The V end lost 5 bases, the J end lost 6 bases, and 7 bases lay between the germline ends. Germline assignment: CDR1 SGHAT and CDR2 FQNNGV. This CDR3 has 11 residues. The CDR3 bases are TGTGCCAGCAGCCCCGGAAAGACCCAGTACTTC. Its translation: CASSPGKTQYF.

This chain uses TRBV5-1 with TRBJ2-3, with a tentative D call TRBD2 (5 bases). V was pared by 0 bases and J by 6 bases, with 11 bases between. This CDR3 is 14 amino acids long. Per the germline V gene, CDR1 is SGHRS and CDR2 is YFSETQ. The CDR3 spells CASSLEAAMDTQYF. The CDR3 DNA reads TGCGCCAGCAGCTTGGAAGCGGCCATGGATACGCAGTATTTT.

V and J are TRBV7-2 and TRBJ1-1; D ambiguous. Germline V CDR1 and CDR2: SGHTA, FQGNSA. The ends were cut back, 8 bases at V and 1 base at J, with 5 bases in the middle. The CDR3 extends over 11 amino acids. The CDR3 coding sequence is TGTGCCAGCGGGCAGAACACTGAAGCTTTCTTT. It specifies CASGQNTEAFF.

This chain joins TRBV4-1 and TRBJ1-1; 7 bases fit TRBD1. The V segment lost 0 bases and the J segment 2 bases; nucleotides outside the gene matches: 18. Looked up from germline, CDR1 is MGHRA and CDR2 is YSYEKL. The CDR3 contains 20 residues. The CDR3 spells CASSQDSIKQGWRANTEAFF. CDR3 in DNA: TGCGCCAGCAGCCAAGATTCCATAAAACAGGGGTGGAGGGCAAACACTGAAGCTTTCTTT.

This chain links TRBV2 with TRBJ2-6; D is undetermined. V was pared by 8 bases and J by 0 bases, with 5 bases between. CDR1 SNHLY and CDR2 FYNNEI come from the germline V gene. The CDR3 loop spans 13 amino acids. The CDR3 is CASGRSGANVLTF. CDR3 coding DNA: TGTGCCAGCGGACGCTCTGGGGCCAACGTCCTGACTTTC.

This chain connects TRBV2 to TRBJ2-2; 8 bases are a match to TRBD2. The junction had 6 bases not matched to a gene; V was cut back by 5 bases and J by 7 bases. The CDR3 spans 14 residues. CDR1 and CDR2 (germline): SNHLY, FYNNEI. CDR3 nucleotides: TGTGCCAGCAGTCATGGACTAGCTAGCGGGGAGCTGTTTTTT. Protein product: CASSHGLASGELFF.

The chain is built from TRBV18 and TRBJ2-1; D possibly corresponds to TRBD2 (5 bases). The germline V and J ends were trimmed by 5 bases and 6 bases, with 17 bases remaining between them. CDR1 and CDR2 from the germline V gene are KGHSH and LQKENI. The CDR3 is 15 residues long. Written as DNA, the CDR3 is TGTGCCAGCTCATCACGCCGGGAATTGGGCAATGAGCAGTTCTTC. Its translation: CASSSRRELGNEQFF.

The chain employs TRBV9 and TRBJ2-7; possible D gene TRBD2, 6 bases. The CDR3 covers 14 residues. Germline V gene data show CDR1 as SGDLS and CDR2 as YYNGEE. V lost 4 bases to trimming and J lost 6 bases, with 17 bases between them. Here the CDR3 reads CASSRDLDGLEQYF. CDR3 in DNA: TGTGCCAGCAGCCGGGACTTGGACGGGCTCGAGCAGTACTTC.

The J gene is TRBJ2-2, the V gene TRBV6-5; D may be TRBD2 (5 bases). V was cut by 8 bases and J by 0 bases, with 10 bases left in between. There are 14 residues in the CDR3. The germline V gene encodes CDR1 MNHEY and CDR2 SVGAGI. CDR3 protein: CASSKGANTGELFF. The CDR3 DNA reads as TGTGCCAGCTCTAAGGGAGCGAACACCGGGGAGCTGTTTTTT.

This clone was seen a single time. The chain carries TRBV19 and TRBJ2-7, with 10 nucleotides matching TRBD2. This CDR3 is 15 amino acids long. From germline, CDR1 is LNHDA and CDR2 SQIVND (reference sequence). V dropped 5 bases and J dropped 0; count of bases not matched to a gene: 4. CDR3: CASSRLAGASYEQYF. For the CDR3, the DNA is TGTGCCAGTAGTCGTCTAGCGGGGGCCTCCTACGAGCAGTACTTC.

There are many counts of this clone. Here the CDR3 reads CASSSPLRKAQGRAKNIQYF. In DNA form, the CDR3 reads TGTGCCAGCAGTTCACCACTCCGGAAGGCCCAAGGGAGAGCCAAAAACATTCAGTACTTC. This chain uses TRBV28 with TRBJ2-4; a weak D match, TRBD2 (5 bases). Trimming took 4 bases from V and 0 from J, leaving 25 bases between them. Germline V lookup: CDR1 MDHEN, CDR2 SYDVKM. The CDR3 extends over 20 amino acids.

This sequence joins TRBV29-1 and TRBJ1-2, with D unresolved. CDR1 SQVTM and CDR2 ANQGSEA come from the germline V gene. Trimming took 5 bases from V and 0 from J, leaving 7 bases between them. The CDR3 is made up of 12 amino acids. CDR3 sequence (DNA): TGCAGCGTTACGCAGACTAACTATGGCTACACCTTC. Translated, it gives CSVTQTNYGYTF.

V gene TRBV2 combines with J gene TRBJ2-5, with D unresolved. The germline V and J ends were trimmed by 5 bases and 3 bases, with 1 base remaining between them. CDR1 SNHLY and CDR2 FYNNEI come from the germline V gene. CDR3 size: 10 residues. The CDR3 DNA sequence: TGTGCCAGCAGTAAAGAGACCCAGTACTTC. Residues: CASSKETQYF.

The gene calls are TRBV5-8 and TRBJ2-5, with D possibly TRBD1 on 6 matching bases. The CDR3 totals 14 residues. Germline V gene data show CDR1 as SGHTS and CDR2 as YDEGEE. The ends were cut back, 3 bases at V and 3 bases at J, with 12 bases in the middle. CDR3 coding DNA: TGTGCCAGCAGCTGGGGACAAAGAGAAGAGACCCAGTACTTC. Translated, it gives CASSWGQREETQYF.

The chain has TRBV7-2 and TRBJ1-2; 9 bases map to TRBD1. Germline V gene data show CDR1 as SGHTA and CDR2 as FQGNSA. The CDR3 length is 17 residues. Trimming took 7 bases from V and 2 from J; bases not matched to a gene: 14. The CDR3 bases are TGTGCCAGCATTGACTTGACGCGGACAGGGGAAAACTATGGCTACACCTTC. This encodes CASIDLTRTGENYGYTF.